Presented here are 14 T cell receptor beta chains from one specimen sequenced in a study of vaccination and CD4 T cells after COVID-19. Treatment here: roughly ten-day PBMC culture with coronavirus spike peptide pools or control peptides (ViraFEST assay). Unexposed donor CD4+ T cells predated the COVID-19 pandemic, collected 2011-2018. Oncomine TCR Beta short-read sequencing was applied to DNA from cultured CD4+ T cells. Someone extracted genomic DNA from cultured CD4+ T cells. TCRdb redid the calling of the PCR reads with MiXCR, one entry per CDR3 protein. The repertoire consists of roughly 10,000 distinct CDR3 sequences, with approximately 31% occurring once and the leading ten covering about 14%. Their specific antigens are unknown. Sequencing was carried out using CD4+ T cells from blood, cultured in vitro. The receptors here all came from a human donor in good health.

This clonotype has more than one count but fewer than ten. The CDR3 region has the DNA TGTGCCAGTAGGAGCCCAAGCACTCAAGAGACCCAGTACTTC. It translates to CASRSPSTQETQYF. V is TRBV19 and J is TRBJ2-5; D is uncertain. Germline values: CDR1 LNHDA, CDR2 SQIVND (reference sequence). V gave up 6 bases and J gave up 2 bases, with 13 bases separating them. This CDR3 contains 14 residues.

V is TRBV12-3 or TRBV12-4 and J is TRBJ1-5; 10 bases are a match to TRBD1. V trimming: 6 bases; J trimming: 2 bases; junction bases outside the gene matches: 4. CDR3 length: 15 residues. CDR3 sequence (DNA): TGTGCCAGCAGCTCCGGGACAGGGGGCAATCAGCCCCAGCATTTT. Residues: CASSSGTGGNQPQHF.

The chain employs TRBV27 and TRBJ2-7; possible D gene TRBD1, 6 bases. Germline V CDR1 and CDR2: MNHEY, SMNVEV (reference sequence). V lost 10 bases to trimming and J lost 0 bases, with 13 bases between them. This CDR3 region has 13 residues. The CDR3 here is CATFDRTSYEQYF. For the CDR3, the DNA is TGTGCCACGTTTGACAGGACCTCCTACGAGCAGTACTTC.

This clonotype was counted only a few times. V and J are TRBV20-1 and TRBJ2-3; 7 bases agree with TRBD2. The CDR3 length is 15 residues. V was pared by 3 bases and J by 2 bases, with 8 bases of the junction left unmatched. Germline CDR1 reads DFQATT; CDR2 reads SNEGSKA (reference sequence). CDR3 in amino acids: CSARRLAEFTDTQYF. For the CDR3, the DNA is TGCAGTGCTAGGCGTCTAGCGGAATTCACAGATACGCAGTATTTT.

The V gene is TRBV28, the J gene TRBJ1-2; D perhaps matches TRBD1 (5 bases). Trimming took off 8 bases at V and 0 bases at J, with 13 bases between the two ends. Germline assignment: CDR1 MDHEN and CDR2 SYDVKM. This CDR3 is 14 amino acids long. Here the CDR3 reads CASGTGTANYGYTF. CDR3 coding DNA: TGTGCCAGCGGAACCGGGACGGCTAACTATGGCTACACCTTC.

The chain recombines TRBV12-3 or TRBV12-4 with TRBJ2-2, with 10 bases identical to TRBD1. J gave up 9 bases and V 4 bases, and 11 bases lay outside the gene matches. CDR3 length equals 16 residues. The CDR3 here is CASSSNRDRGHRELFF. The CDR3 nucleotides are TGTGCCAGCAGTTCCAACCGGGACAGGGGCCACCGGGAGCTGTTTTTT.

The chain has TRBV25-1 and TRBJ1-3, with 8 bases matching TRBD1. The CDR3 loop spans 15 amino acids. Germline V lookup: CDR1 MGHDK, CDR2 SYGVNS. V gave up 5 bases and J gave up 4 bases; unmatched junction bases: 7. The CDR3 here is CASSRDRPQGNTIYF. The CDR3 nucleotides read TGTGCCAGCAGTAGGGACAGGCCGCAGGGAAACACCATATATTTT.

V and J are TRBV5-1 and TRBJ2-1; TRBD2 agrees at 13 bases. Germline V CDR1 and CDR2: SGHRS, YFSETQ. The CDR3 totals 15 residues. The trim removed 4 bases at V and 7 bases at J, leaving 5 bases unmatched. Here the CDR3 DNA reads TGCGCCAGCAGCCCAGGACTAGCGGGAGTAAATGAGCAGTTCTTC. This sequence encodes CASSPGLAGVNEQFF.

This clonotype was seen just once. The chain is built from TRBV20-1 and TRBJ1-3, with D maybe TRBD1 (5 bases). Germline V CDR1 and CDR2: DFQATT, SNEGSKA (reference sequence). V lost 2 bases and J 4 bases, leaving 12 bases between the germline ends. The CDR3 runs 14 residues. DNA of the CDR3: TGCAGTGCTAGAAGGGGCCTGGGAGGAAACACCATATATTTT. This translates into CSARRGLGGNTIYF.

This clonotype has a handful of counts. The V call is TRBV10-3, the J call TRBJ1-1; D is unclear. The CDR3 totals 13 residues. V lost 6 bases, J lost 2 bases, and 10 bases lay in between. Germline V lookup: CDR1 ENHRY, CDR2 SYGVKD. Here the CDR3 reads CAIRGQVNTEAFF. CDR3 nucleotide sequence: TGTGCCATCAGGGGTCAGGTAAACACTGAAGCTTTCTTT.

This clonotype was seen a few times. The chain carries TRBV11-1 and TRBJ1-6; D remains ambiguous. V dropped 3 bases and J dropped 7 bases, with 10 bases sitting between them. Germline V gene lookup returns CDR1 SGHAT and CDR2 FQDESV (reference sequence). The CDR3 is made up of 14 amino acids. The CDR3: CASSLGFGNSPLHF. DNA for the CDR3: TGTGCCAGCAGCTTGGGATTCGGAAATTCACCCCTCCACTTT.

This clonotype was picked up a small number of times. The gene calls are TRBV28 and TRBJ1-5, with D tentatively TRBD1 (6 bases). Germline-derived CDR1 and CDR2 are MDHEN and SYDVKM. The CDR3 has 18 residues. Trimming took 5 bases from V and 1 from J, leaving 21 bases between them. Here the CDR3 reads CASSEVRGIGGSNQPQHF. The CDR3 DNA reads TGTGCCAGCAGTGAGGTCAGGGGAATTGGAGGGAGCAATCAGCCCCAGCATTTT. The full variable domain, in which reference TRBV28 and TRBJ1-5 provide the parts outside the CDR3, is DVKVTQSSRYLVKRTGEKVFLECVQDMDHENMFWYRQDPGLGLRLIYFSYDVKMKEKGDIPEGYSVSREKKERFSLILESASTNQTSMYLCASSEVRGIGGSNQPQHFGDGTRLSIL.

In its sample, this clonotype ranks as medium-sized (0.01 to 0.1%). The chain employs TRBV11-2 and TRBJ1-1; the D is unclear. Germline values: CDR1 SGHAT, CDR2 FQNNGV. The V end was cut by 0 bases, the J end by 1 base, with 3 bases between. The CDR3 covers 13 residues. In nucleotides, the CDR3 is TGTGCCAGCAGCTTAGACCCGAACACTGAAGCTTTCTTT. Residues: CASSLDPNTEAFF.

Regarding this clonotype: Relative to the germline gene, one junction end is altered; a read error may explain this. The chain uses TRBV20-1 and TRBJ1-6; possibly TRBD1 for D (6 bases). Looked up from germline, CDR1 is DFQATT and CDR2 is SNEGSKA (reference sequence). The length of the CDR3 is 15 residues. CDR3 DNA: TGCAGTGCTAACGGGGGCTTTAGGGCTAATTCACCCCCCCACTTT. It yields the protein CSANGGFRANSPPHF.